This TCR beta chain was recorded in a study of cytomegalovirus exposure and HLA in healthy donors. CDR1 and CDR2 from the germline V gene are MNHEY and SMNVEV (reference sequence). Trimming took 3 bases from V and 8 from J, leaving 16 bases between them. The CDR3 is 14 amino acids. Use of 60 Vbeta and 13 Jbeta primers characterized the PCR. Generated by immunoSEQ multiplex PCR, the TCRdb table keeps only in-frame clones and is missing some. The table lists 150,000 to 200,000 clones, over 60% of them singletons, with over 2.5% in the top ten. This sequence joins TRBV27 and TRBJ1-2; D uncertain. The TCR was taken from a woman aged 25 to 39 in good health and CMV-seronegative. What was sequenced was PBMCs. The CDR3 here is CASSFIPGRNGYTF. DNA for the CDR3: TGTGCCAGCAGTTTCATCCCGGGTAGGAACGGCTACACCTTC.